Listed here are 22 T cell receptor beta chains from one sample, sequenced in a study of T cells in localized non-small cell lung cancer. Some clones are missing from TCRdb's copy, which holds only in-frame ones; the method was immunoSEQ multiplex PCR. This table has approximately 1,600 clones, nearly 35% appearing once. The specimen was normal lung tissue next to the tumor, collected before any cancer treatment. These receptor sequences come from a female donor older than 55 with stage II squamous cell lung carcinoma.

This clone was seen a handful of times. The chain uses TRBV6-1 and TRBJ1-1; no firm D call. CDR3 length equals 13 residues. The germline gives CDR1 MNHNS, CDR2 SASEGT. V shed 0 bases and J shed 10 bases, with 12 bases lying between them. The CDR3 sequence is CASSEALFQRAFF. In nucleotides, the CDR3 is TGTGCCAGCAGTGAAGCGCTTTTTCAGAGAGCTTTCTTT.

This rearrangement joins TRBV15 to TRBJ2-3, with a weak D call TRBD1 (5 bases). Germline values: CDR1 LNHNV, CDR2 YYDKDF (reference sequence). This CDR3 contains 14 residues. The germline V and J ends were trimmed by 0 bases and 1 base, with 5 bases remaining between them. The CDR3 here is CATSREGGTDTQYF. DNA for the CDR3: TGTGCCACCAGCAGAGAAGGGGGCACAGATACGCAGTATTTT.

This rearrangement joins TRBV29-1 to TRBJ1-1; TRBD1 matches at 7 bases. V lost 6 bases and J lost 5; bases outside the gene matches: 9. The CDR3 length is 13 residues. The germline gives CDR1 SQVTM, CDR2 ANQGSEA. The CDR3 sequence is CSVLQGRGTEAFF. CDR3 bases: TGCAGCGTACTACAGGGGAGAGGGACTGAAGCTTTCTTT.

This clone is medium-sized within its sample. The genes are TRBV6-8 and TRBJ1-5; D is perhaps TRBD1 (6 bases). Trimming left V 6 bases short and J 0 bases short, with 12 bases between. The CDR3 has 15 residues. The germline V gene has CDR1 MNHGY and CDR2 SAAAGT. CDR3 loop: CASRPQGGSNQPQHF. CDR3 bases: TGTGCCAGCAGGCCACAGGGAGGTAGCAATCAGCCCCAGCATTTT.

V usage is TRBV6-8 and J usage is TRBJ1-2; 8 bases are shared with TRBD1. The junction had 11 bases not matched to a gene; V was cut back by 7 bases and J by 7 bases. The V gene's germline CDR1 is MNHGY and CDR2 SAAAGT. The CDR3 has 14 residues. The CDR3 DNA follows: TGTGCCAGCACGGGGGGCAGGGGGCGTGGTGGCTACACCTTC. It codes for CASTGGRGRGGYTF.

The genes are TRBV6-8 and TRBJ2-7, with 10 positions matching TRBD2. Germline CDR1 reads MNHGY; CDR2 reads SAAAGT. V lost 7 bases, J lost 7 bases, and 16 bases stayed unmatched. There are 16 residues in the CDR3. CDR3 amino acids: CASTDGPSGGPLEQYF. CDR3 bases: TGTGCCAGCACCGACGGACCTAGCGGGGGACCCTTGGAGCAGTACTTC.

This clone came up a few times. The chain is built from TRBV6-8 and TRBJ1-1, with D unclear. Per the germline V gene, CDR1 is MNHGY and CDR2 is SAAAGT. Trimming stripped 5 bases from V and 0 bases from J, with 13 bases between. This CDR3 spans 15 amino acids. The CDR3 sequence: CASSRSTGMNTEAFF. The CDR3 region has the DNA TGTGCCAGCAGTCGTTCGACGGGGATGAACACTGAAGCTTTCTTT.

This clone was observed a handful of times. The rearrangement links TRBV4-1 to TRBJ2-1, with D possibly matching TRBD2 (5 bases). The CDR3 runs 15 residues. The V end was cut by 5 bases, the J end by 6 bases, with 17 bases between. Germline-derived CDR1 and CDR2 are MGHRA and YSYEKL. CDR3 nucleotide sequence: TGCGCCAGCAGCACAACTAGTGGAGTTTTCAATGAGCAGTTCTTC. It translates to CASSTTSGVFNEQFF.

By share of the sample, this clone is medium-sized. V gene TRBV11-3 combines with J gene TRBJ2-5, with TRBD2 identical over 9 bases. The CDR3 consists of 15 residues. The trim removed 3 bases at V and 4 bases at J, leaving 6 bases unmatched. The germline CDR1 and CDR2 sequences are SGHNT and YENEEA. The CDR3 nucleotides read TGTGCCAGCAGCTTGTTTAGCGGGGGCGGAGAGACCCAGTACTTC. This sequence encodes CASSLFSGGGETQYF. Full variable domain (missing parts from reference TRBV11-3 and TRBJ2-5): EAGVVQSPRYKIIEKKQPVAFWCNPISGHNTLYWYLQNLGQGPELLIRYENEEAVDDSQLPKDRFSAERLKGVDSTLKIQPAELGDSAVYLCASSLFSGGGETQYFGPGTRLLVL.

This clone was picked up a small number of times. The rearrangement uses TRBV11-3 and TRBJ1-2, with TRBD1 matching 7 bases. This CDR3 has 15 residues. J lost 2 bases, V lost 3 bases, and 6 bases had no gene match. Germline CDR1 SGHNT, CDR2 YENEEA. The CDR3 DNA sequence: TGTGCCAGCAGCTTTCGACAGGGTGGGAACTATGGCTACACCTTC. Translating gives CASSFRQGGNYGYTF.

By proportion, this clone is medium-sized (0.01 to 0.1%). The V and J genes are TRBV11-3 and TRBJ2-7, with TRBD1 matching over 7 bases. After removal of 3 bases from V and 4 bases from J, the junction contained 12 bases not matched to a gene. CDR3 size: 16 residues. Germline V gives CDR1 SGHNT, CDR2 YENEEA. The DNA of the CDR3 is TGTGCCAGCAGCTTGTCTGTGGGGACAGTAGGGTACGAGCAGTACTTC. This encodes CASSLSVGTVGYEQYF.

V is TRBV6-8 and J is TRBJ1-1, with D possibly matching TRBD1 (6 bases). Germline CDR1 reads MNHGY; CDR2 reads SAAAGT. CDR3 length equals 13 residues. V was pared by 5 bases and J by 10 bases, with 17 bases between. The CDR3 spells CASSAGDTLRAFF. The CDR3 nucleotides read TGTGCCAGCAGTGCAGGGGACACTCTGAGAGCTTTCTTT.

In its sample, this clone was seen a few times. V is TRBV11-3 and J is TRBJ1-4, with D tentatively TRBD1 (6 bases). In germline, CDR1 is SGHNT, CDR2 YENEEA. V was pared by 2 bases and J by 8 bases, with 18 bases between. The CDR3 contains 16 residues. CDR3 region: CASSLTQGRGGEKLFF. As DNA, the CDR3 is TGTGCCAGCAGCTTAACTCAGGGCAGGGGCGGAGAAAAACTGTTTTTT.

This clone was found a few times. This chain connects TRBV6-8 to TRBJ2-7; 14 bases are shared with TRBD2. Germline values: CDR1 MNHGY, CDR2 SAAAGT. The ends lost 0 bases at V and 4 bases at J; junction bases unmatched: 2. CDR3 size: 16 residues. The CDR3: CASSYSGTSGGYEQYF. DNA of the CDR3: TGTGCCAGCAGTTACTCAGGGACTAGCGGGGGTTACGAGCAGTACTTC.

The chain employs TRBV4-1 and TRBJ1-2; D gene ambiguous. V dropped 0 bases and J dropped 2 bases, with 13 bases sitting between them. The length of the CDR3 is 16 residues. CDR1 and CDR2 (germline): MGHRA, YSYEKL. CDR3 loop: CASSQDAAGKNYGYTF. CDR3 nucleotides: TGCGCCAGCAGCCAAGATGCGGCAGGAAAGAACTATGGCTACACCTTC.

The chain is built from TRBV19 and TRBJ2-6; the match to TRBD1 covers 8 bases. The junction had 4 bases not matched to a gene; V was cut back by 4 bases and J by 2 bases. Germline assignment: CDR1 LNHDA and CDR2 SQIVND (reference sequence). CDR3 length: 16 amino acids. The CDR3 spells CASSRQGSAGANVLTF. The CDR3 DNA is TGTGCCAGTAGTAGACAGGGGTCCGCTGGGGCCAACGTCCTGACTTTC.

The chain recombines TRBV15 with TRBJ1-1; possibly TRBD1 for D (5 bases). CDR1 and CDR2 from the germline V gene are LNHNV and YYDKDF (reference sequence). V shed 5 bases and J shed 7 bases, with 17 bases lying between them. This CDR3 comprises 14 residues. The CDR3 DNA reads TGTGCCACCAGCCTCGGGTTCGGGGGGATTGAAGCTTTCTTT. It translates to CATSLGFGGIEAFF.

This clone has a single count. This chain links TRBV29-1 with TRBJ2-7, with 9 positions matching TRBD1. This CDR3 region has 13 residues. V gave up 5 bases and J gave up 4 bases; unmatched junction bases: 6. Germline V gene sequence: CDR1 SQVTM, CDR2 ANQGSEA. CDR3 loop: CSVTSGTGYEQYF. CDR3 DNA: TGCAGCGTTACCTCCGGGACAGGGTACGAGCAGTACTTC.

The V and J genes are TRBV19 and TRBJ1-1; TRBD1 aligns across 8 bases. The CDR3 sequence is 15 residues long. V shed 7 bases, J shed 5 bases, and the junction held 12 bases outside the gene matches. Germline CDR1 reads LNHDA; CDR2 reads SQIVND (reference sequence). This CDR3 reads CASTQTGQGHTEAFF. CDR3 DNA: TGTGCCAGTACCCAAACCGGACAGGGTCATACTGAAGCTTTCTTT.

This clone has only one observation. The V gene is TRBV18, the J gene TRBJ1-4; D gene ambiguous. The CDR3 has 14 amino acids. CDR1 is KGHSH, CDR2 LQKENI, per germline. V was cut by 6 bases and J by 3 bases, with 11 bases left in between. In DNA form, the CDR3 reads TGTGCCAGCTCCCCCACGAGGTCTAATGAAAAACTGTTTTTT. Its protein is CASSPTRSNEKLFF.

The chain joins TRBV9 to TRBJ2-1, with D uncertain. CDR1 and CDR2 from the germline V gene are SGDLS and YYNGEE. Trimming shortened V by 0 bases and J by 7 bases, and 14 bases separated the two germline ends. The CDR3 covers 15 residues. The CDR3: CASSVGTLGNNEQFF. The CDR3 nucleotides are TGTGCCAGCAGCGTAGGGACCTTAGGTAATAATGAGCAGTTCTTC. The complete variable domain, with remaining parts taken from reference TRBV9 and TRBJ2-1, reads DSGVTQTPKHLITATGQRVTLRCSPRSGDLSVYWYQQSLDQGLQFLIQYYNGEERAKGNILERFSAQQFPDLHSELNLSSLELGDSALYFCASSVGTLGNNEQFFGPGTRLTVL.

The genes are TRBV19 and TRBJ1-6; 7 positions agree with TRBD1. The CDR3 has 15 residues. Germline CDR1 LNHDA, CDR2 SQIVND (reference sequence). Trimming took 4 bases from V and 9 from J; bases not matched to a gene: 9. CDR3 sequence (DNA): TGTGCCAGTAGTACCCACACAGGGGACGGTTCACCCCTCCACTTT. Protein: CASSTHTGDGSPLHF. Variable domain in full (rest from reference TRBV19 and TRBJ1-6): DGGITQSPKYLFRKEGQNVTLSCEQNLNHDAMYWYRQDPGQGLRLIYYSQIVNDFQKGDIAEGYSVSREKKESFPLTVTSAQKNPTAFYLCASSTHTGDGSPLHFGNGTRLTVT.